This T cell receptor (beta chain) was retrieved from a study of patients and donors after allogeneic stem cell transplantation. This CDR3 region has 15 residues. V lost 7 bases, J lost 5 bases, and 8 bases stayed unmatched. Germline CDR1 and CDR2: SGHRS and YFSETQ. TCRdb used MiXCR to reprocess the RT-PCR reads, holding one entry per CDR3 protein. This sample yields 200,000 to 250,000 distinct CDR3 sequences, of which over 30% are seen a single time; about 9.9% belongs to the top ten. The clonotype comes from a human donor who was either an allogeneic HSCT recipient or a stem cell or donor lymphocyte infusion donor (not recorded which). It is not recorded whose cells these are; they may come from a transplant donor. The chain uses TRBV5-1 and TRBJ1-5; 11 positions match TRBD1. Source material: blood, either unsorted or a sorted T cell fraction (not recorded which). The CDR3 nucleotides read TGCGCCAGCGCTATAGGGACAGGGGGTCATCAGCCCCAGCATTTT. Translation: CASAIGTGGHQPQHF.